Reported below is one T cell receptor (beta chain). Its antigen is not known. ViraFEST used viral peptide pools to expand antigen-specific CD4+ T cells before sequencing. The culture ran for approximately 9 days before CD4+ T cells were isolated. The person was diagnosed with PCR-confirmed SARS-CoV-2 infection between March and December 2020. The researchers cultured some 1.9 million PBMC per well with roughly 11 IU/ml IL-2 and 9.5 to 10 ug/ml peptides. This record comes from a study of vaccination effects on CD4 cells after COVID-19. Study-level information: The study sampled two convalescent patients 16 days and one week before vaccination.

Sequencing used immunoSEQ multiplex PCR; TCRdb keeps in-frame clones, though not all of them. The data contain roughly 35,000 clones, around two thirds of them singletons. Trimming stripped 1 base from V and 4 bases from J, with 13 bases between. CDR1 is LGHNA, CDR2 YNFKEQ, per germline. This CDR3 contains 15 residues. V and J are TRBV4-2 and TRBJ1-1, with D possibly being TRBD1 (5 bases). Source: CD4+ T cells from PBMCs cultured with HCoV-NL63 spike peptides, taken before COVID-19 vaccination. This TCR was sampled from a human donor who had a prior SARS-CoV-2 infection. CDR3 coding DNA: TGTGCCAGCAGCCAAGTAGGTGGAGGGGTCACTGAAGCTTTCTTT. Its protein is CASSQVGGGVTEAFF.